Listed here are 2 T cell receptor beta chains from one sample, sequenced in a study of shared clonotypes between healthy human individuals. Libraries were prepared by immunoSEQ multiplex PCR; TCRdb keeps only in-frame clonotypes and omits some of them. The table records 2 million to 2.5 million clones, approximately 96% of them present only once. Sequencing was performed on naive CD4+ T cells sorted from blood. Subset meaning: CD45RA+ positively selected. These TCRs come from a man between 18 and 29 years old in good health.

The chain links TRBV9 to TRBJ2-1, with 7 nucleotides matching TRBD2. Germline V gene lookup returns CDR1 SGDLS and CDR2 YYNGEE. The CDR3 extends over 16 amino acids. The J segment lost 10 bases and the V segment lost 0 bases, leaving 13 bases of the junction unmatched. The CDR3 spells CASSVGGREKPKEQFF. The CDR3 DNA is TGTGCCAGCAGCGTAGGAGGGCGGGAGAAACCGAAAGAGCAGTTCTTC.

This chain joins TRBV5-1 and TRBJ1-2; D remains unclear. The CDR3 extends over 12 amino acids. V lost 0 bases to trimming and J lost 5 bases, with 5 bases between them. The germline CDR1 and CDR2 sequences are SGHRS and YFSETQ. This CDR3 reads CASSLEMYGYTF. In nucleotides, the CDR3 is TGCGCCAGCAGCTTGGAGATGTATGGCTACACCTTC.